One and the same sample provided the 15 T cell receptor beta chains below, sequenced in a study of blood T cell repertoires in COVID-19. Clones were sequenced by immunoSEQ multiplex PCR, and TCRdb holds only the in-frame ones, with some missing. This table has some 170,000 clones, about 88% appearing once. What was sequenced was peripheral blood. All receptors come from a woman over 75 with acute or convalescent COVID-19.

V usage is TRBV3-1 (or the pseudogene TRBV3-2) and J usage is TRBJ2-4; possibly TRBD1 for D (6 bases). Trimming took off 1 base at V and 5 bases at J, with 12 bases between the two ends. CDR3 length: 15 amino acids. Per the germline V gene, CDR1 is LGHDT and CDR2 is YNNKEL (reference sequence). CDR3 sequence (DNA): TGTGCCAGCAGCCAAGGTCCAGGGGCCGAAAACATTCAGTACTTC. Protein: CASSQGPGAENIQYF.

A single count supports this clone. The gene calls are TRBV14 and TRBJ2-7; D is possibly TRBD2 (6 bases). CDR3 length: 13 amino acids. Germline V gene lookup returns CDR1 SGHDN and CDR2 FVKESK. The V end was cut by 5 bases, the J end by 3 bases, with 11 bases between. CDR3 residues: CASSAGTVYEQYF. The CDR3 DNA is TGTGCCAGCAGCGCCGGGACTGTCTACGAGCAGTACTTC.

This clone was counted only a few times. Here the CDR3 reads CASSFKREVYNEQFF. CDR3 in DNA: TGTGCCAGCAGCTTTAAGCGGGAGGTCTACAATGAGCAGTTCTTC. V usage is TRBV7-9 and J usage is TRBJ2-1; 9 positions agree with TRBD2. This CDR3 region has 15 residues. V lost 3 bases, J lost 3 bases, and 3 bases stayed unmatched. Germline V gives CDR1 SEHNR, CDR2 FQNEAQ (reference sequence).

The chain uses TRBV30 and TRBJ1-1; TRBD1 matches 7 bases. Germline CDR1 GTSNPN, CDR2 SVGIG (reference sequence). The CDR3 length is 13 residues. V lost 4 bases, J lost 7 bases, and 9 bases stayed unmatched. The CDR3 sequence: CAWINDREDEAFF. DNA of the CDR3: TGTGCCTGGATCAACGACAGGGAGGATGAAGCTTTCTTT.

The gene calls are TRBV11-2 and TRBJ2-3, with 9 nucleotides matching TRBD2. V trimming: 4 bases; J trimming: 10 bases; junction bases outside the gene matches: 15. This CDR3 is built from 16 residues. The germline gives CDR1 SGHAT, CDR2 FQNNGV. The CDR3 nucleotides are TGTGCCAGCAGCTACCGTGCTAGCGGGAACCGAGAAGCGCAGTATTTT. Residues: CASSYRASGNREAQYF.

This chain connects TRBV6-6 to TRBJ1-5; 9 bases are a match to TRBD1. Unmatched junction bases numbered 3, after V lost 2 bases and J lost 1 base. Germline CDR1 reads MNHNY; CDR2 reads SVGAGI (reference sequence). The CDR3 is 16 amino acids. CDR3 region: CASSYPGQGSNQPQHF. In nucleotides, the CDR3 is TGTGCCAGCAGTTACCCCGGACAGGGGAGCAATCAGCCCCAGCATTTT.

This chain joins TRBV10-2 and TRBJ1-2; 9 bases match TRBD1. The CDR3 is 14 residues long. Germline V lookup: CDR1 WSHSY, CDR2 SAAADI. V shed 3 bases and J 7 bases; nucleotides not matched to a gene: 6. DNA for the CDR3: TGCGCCAGCAGTGAACAACAGGGGGCGGCTGGCTACACCTTC. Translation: CASSEQQGAAGYTF.

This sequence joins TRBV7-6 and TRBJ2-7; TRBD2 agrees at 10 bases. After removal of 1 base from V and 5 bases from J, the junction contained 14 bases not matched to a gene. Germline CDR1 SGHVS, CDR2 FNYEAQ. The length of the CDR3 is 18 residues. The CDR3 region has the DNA TGTGCCAGCAGCTTAGTAATCGCTAGCGGGAGTTTCGTCGACGAGCAGTACTTC. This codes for CASSLVIASGSFVDEQYF.

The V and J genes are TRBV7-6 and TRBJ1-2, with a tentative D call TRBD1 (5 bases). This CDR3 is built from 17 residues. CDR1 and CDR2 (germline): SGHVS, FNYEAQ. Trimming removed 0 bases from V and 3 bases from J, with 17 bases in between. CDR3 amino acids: CASSLAGGASRDYGYTF. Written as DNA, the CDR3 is TGTGCCAGCAGCTTAGCGGGCGGGGCAAGCAGGGACTATGGCTACACCTTC.

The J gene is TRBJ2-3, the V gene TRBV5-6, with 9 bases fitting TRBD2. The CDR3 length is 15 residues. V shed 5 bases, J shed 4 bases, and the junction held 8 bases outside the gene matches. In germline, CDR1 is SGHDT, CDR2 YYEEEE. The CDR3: CASSAGLASSDTQYF. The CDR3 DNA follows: TGTGCCAGCAGTGCCGGACTAGCGAGCTCAGATACGCAGTATTTT.

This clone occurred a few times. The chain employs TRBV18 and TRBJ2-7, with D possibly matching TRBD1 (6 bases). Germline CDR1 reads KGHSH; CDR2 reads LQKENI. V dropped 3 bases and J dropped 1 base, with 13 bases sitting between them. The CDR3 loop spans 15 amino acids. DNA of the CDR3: TGTGCCAGCTCACCCGAGGGGGTAGGGTCCTACGAGCAGTACTTC. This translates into CASSPEGVGSYEQYF. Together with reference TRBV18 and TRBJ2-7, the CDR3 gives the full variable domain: NAGVMQNPRHLVRRRGQEARLRCSPMKGHSHVYWYRQLPEEGLKFMVYLQKENIIDESGMPKERFSAEFPKEGPSILRIQQVVRGDSAAYFCASSPEGVGSYEQYFGPGTRLTVT.

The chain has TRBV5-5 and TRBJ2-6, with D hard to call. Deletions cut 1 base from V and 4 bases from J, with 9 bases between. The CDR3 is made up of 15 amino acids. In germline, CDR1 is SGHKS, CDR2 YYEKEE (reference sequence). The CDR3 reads CASSLQVSGANVLTF. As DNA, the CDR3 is TGTGCCAGCAGCTTGCAGGTTTCGGGGGCCAACGTCCTGACTTTC.

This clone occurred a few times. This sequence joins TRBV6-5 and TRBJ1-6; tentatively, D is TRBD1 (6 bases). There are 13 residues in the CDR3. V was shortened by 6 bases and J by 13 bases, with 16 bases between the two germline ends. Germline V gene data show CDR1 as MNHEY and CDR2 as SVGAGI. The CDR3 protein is CASRMNPGEPLHF. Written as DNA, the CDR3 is TGTGCCAGCAGGATGAACCCAGGGGAGCCCCTCCACTTT.

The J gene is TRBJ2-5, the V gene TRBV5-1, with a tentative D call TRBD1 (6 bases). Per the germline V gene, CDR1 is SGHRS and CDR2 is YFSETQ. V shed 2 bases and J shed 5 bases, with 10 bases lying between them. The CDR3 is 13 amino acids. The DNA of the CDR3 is TGCGCCAGCAGCTTACAGGGTTCGGAGACCCAGTACTTC. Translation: CASSLQGSETQYF.

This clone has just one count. CDR3 region: CASSYRGGYEQYF. The CDR3 coding sequence is TGTGCCAGCAGTTACAGGGGAGGATACGAGCAGTACTTC. This rearrangement joins TRBV6-2 or TRBV6-3 to TRBJ2-7; possibly TRBD2 for D (6 bases). The CDR3 covers 13 residues. V was shortened by 2 bases and J by 4 bases, with 9 bases between the two germline ends. CDR1 MNHEY and CDR2 SVGEGT come from the germline V gene.